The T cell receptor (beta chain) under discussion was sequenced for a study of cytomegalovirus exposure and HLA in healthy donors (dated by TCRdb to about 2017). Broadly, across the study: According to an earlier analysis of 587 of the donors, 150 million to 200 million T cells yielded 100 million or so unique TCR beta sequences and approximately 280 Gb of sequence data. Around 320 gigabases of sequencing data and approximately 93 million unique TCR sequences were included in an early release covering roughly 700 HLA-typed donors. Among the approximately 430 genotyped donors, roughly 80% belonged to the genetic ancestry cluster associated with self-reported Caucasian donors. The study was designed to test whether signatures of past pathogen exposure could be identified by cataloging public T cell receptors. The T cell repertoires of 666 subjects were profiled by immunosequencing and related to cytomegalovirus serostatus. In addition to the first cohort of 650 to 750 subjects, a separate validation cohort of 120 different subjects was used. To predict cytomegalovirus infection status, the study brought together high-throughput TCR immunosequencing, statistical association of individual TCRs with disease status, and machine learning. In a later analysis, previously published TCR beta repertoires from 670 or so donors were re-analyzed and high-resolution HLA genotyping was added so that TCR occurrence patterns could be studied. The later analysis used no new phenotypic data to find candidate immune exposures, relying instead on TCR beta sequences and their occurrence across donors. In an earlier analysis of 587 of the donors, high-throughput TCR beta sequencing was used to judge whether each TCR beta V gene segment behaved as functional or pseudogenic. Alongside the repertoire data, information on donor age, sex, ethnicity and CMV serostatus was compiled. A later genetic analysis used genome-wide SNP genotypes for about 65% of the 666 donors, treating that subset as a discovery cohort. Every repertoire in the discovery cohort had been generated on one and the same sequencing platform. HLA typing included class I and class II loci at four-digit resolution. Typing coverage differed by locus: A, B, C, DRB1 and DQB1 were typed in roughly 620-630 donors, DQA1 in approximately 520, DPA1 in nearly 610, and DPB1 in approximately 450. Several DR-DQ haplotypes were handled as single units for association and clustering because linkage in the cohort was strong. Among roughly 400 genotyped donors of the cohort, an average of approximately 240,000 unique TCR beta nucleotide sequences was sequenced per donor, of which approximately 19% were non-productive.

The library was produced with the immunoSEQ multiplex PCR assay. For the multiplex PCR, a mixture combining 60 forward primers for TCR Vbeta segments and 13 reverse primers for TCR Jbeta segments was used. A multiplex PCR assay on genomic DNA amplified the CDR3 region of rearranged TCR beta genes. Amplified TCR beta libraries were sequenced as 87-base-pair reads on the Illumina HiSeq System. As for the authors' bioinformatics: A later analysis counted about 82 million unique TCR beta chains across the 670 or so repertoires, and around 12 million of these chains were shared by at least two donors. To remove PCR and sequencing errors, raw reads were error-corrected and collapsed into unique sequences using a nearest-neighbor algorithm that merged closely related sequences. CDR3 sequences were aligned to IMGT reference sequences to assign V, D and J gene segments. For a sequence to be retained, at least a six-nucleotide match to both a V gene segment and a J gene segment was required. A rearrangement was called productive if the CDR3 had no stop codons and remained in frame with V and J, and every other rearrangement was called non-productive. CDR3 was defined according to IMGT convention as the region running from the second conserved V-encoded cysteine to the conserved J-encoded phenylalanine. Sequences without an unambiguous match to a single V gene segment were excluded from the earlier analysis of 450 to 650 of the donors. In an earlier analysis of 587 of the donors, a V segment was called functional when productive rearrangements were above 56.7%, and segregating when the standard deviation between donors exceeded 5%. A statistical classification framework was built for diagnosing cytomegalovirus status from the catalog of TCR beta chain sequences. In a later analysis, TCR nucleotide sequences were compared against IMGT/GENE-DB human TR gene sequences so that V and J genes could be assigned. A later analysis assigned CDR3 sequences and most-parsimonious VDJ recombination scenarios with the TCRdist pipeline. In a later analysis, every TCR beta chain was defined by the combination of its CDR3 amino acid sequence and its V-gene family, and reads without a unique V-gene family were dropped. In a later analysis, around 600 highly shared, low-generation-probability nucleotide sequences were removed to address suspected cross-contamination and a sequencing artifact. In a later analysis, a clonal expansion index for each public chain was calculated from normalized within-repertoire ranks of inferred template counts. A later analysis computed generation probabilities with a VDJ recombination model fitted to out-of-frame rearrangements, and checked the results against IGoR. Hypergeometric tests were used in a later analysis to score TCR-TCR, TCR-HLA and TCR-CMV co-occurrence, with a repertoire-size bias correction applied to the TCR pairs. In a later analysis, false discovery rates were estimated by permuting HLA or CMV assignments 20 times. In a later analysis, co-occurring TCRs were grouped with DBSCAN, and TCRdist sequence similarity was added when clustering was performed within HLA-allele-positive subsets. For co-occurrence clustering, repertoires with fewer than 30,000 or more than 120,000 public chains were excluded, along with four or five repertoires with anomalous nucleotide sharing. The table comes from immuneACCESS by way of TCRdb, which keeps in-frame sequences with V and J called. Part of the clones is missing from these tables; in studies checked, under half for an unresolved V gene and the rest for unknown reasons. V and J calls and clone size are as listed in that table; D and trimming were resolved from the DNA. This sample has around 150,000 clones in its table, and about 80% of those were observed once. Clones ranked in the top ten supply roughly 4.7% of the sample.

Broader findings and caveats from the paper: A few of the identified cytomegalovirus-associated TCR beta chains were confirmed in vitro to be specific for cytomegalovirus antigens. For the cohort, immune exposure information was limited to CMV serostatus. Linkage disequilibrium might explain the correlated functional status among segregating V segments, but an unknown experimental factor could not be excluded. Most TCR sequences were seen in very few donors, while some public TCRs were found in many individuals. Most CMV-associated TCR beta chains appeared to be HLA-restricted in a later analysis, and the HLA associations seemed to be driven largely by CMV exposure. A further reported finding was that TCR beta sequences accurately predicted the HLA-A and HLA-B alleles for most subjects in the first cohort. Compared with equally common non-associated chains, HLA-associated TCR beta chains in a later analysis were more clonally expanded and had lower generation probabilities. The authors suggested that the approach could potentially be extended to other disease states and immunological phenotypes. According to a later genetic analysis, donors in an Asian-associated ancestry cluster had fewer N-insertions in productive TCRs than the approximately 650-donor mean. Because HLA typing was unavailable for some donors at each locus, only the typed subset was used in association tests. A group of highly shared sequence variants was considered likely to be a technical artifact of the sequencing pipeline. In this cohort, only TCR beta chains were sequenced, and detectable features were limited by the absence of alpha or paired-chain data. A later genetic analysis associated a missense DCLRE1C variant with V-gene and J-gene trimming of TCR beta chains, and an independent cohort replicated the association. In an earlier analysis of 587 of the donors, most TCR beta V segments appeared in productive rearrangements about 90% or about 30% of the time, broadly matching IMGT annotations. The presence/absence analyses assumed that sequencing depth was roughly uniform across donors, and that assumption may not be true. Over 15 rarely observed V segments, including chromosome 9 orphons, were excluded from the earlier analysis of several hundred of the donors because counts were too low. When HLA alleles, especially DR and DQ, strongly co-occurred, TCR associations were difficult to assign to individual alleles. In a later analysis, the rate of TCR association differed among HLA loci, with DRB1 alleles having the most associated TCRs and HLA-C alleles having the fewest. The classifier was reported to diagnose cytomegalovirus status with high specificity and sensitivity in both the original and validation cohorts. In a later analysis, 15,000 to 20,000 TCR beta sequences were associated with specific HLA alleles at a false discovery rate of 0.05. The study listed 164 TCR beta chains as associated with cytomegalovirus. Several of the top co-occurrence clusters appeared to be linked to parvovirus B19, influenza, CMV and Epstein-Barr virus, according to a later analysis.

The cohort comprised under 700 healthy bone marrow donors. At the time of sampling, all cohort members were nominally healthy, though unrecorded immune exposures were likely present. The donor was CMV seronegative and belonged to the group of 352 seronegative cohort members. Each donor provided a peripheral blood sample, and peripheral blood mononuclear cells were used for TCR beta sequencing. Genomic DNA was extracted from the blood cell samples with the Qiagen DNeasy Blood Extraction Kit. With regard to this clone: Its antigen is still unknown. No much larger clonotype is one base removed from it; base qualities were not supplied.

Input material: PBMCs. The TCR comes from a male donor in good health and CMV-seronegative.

The CDR3 protein sequence reads: CASSLRESETQYF. The sequence in DNA is TGTGCCAGCAGCTTAAGGGAGAGTGAGACCCAGTACTTC. The rearranged chain carries TRBV7-2 and TRBJ2-5, with TRBD2 as a weak D call on 5 bases. Spanning cysteine to phenylalanine, the CDR3 consists of 13 amino acids. The DNA shown is the 39-base CDR3, in frame from base 1. The germline V gene gives CDR1 as SGHTA and CDR2 as FQGNSA. V loses 2 bases of germline sequence and J loses 5 bases, and the interval between the two ends is 9 bases. The entire variable domain, with the stretches around the CDR3 drawn from the reference TRBV7-2 and TRBJ2-5 proteins, is GAGVSQSPSNKVTEKGKDVELRCDPISGHTALYWYRQSLGQGLEFLIYFQGNSAPDKSGLPSDRFSAERTGGSVSTLTIQRTQQEDSAVYLCASSLRESETQYFGPGTRLLVL.